The T cell receptor beta chain described here comes from a study of spatial heterogeneity in lung cancer. Across the study: PBMC samples from follow-up, where available, were sequenced a median of around 22 months after resection. The study consistently detected more beta-chain than alpha-chain sequences.

MiXCR was run by TCRdb on the 5' RACE reads, yielding one entry per CDR3 protein. The sample includes 35,000 to 55,000 distinct CDR3 sequences, about an eighth of them seen just once. This clonotype came up many times. Regarding time point: blood at routine non-recurrence follow-up after resection. From tumor, nontumor lung or frozen PBMC, whole RNA was taken unsorted for sequencing. Trimming stripped 4 bases from V and 2 bases from J, with 8 bases between. Germline assignment: CDR1 SQVTM and CDR2 ANQGSEA. The CDR3 is 12 amino acids. The rearrangement joins TRBV29-1 to TRBJ1-1; TRBD1 might be the D (5 bases). The specimen was PBMCs, collected at follow-up. The source is a male donor with early-stage non-small cell lung cancer. The CDR3 region is CSVVGANTEAFF. CDR3 nucleotide sequence: TGCAGCGTTGTAGGGGCAAACACTGAAGCTTTCTTT.